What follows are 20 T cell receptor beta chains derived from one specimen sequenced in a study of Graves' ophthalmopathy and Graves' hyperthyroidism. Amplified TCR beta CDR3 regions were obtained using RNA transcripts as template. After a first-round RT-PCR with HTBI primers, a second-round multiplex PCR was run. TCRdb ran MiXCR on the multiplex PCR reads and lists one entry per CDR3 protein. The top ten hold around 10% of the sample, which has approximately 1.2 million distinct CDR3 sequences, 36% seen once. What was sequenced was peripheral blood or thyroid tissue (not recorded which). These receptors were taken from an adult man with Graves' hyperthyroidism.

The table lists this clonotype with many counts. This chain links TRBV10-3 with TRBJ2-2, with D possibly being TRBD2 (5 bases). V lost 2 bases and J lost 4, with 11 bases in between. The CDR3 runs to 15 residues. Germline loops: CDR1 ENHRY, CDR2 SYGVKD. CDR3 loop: CAISERGLGTGELFF. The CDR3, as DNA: TGTGCCATCAGTGAGCGAGGGTTAGGCACCGGGGAGCTGTTTTTT.

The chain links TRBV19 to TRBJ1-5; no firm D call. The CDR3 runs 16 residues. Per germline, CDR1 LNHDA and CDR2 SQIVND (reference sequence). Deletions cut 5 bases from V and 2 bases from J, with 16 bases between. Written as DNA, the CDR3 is TGTGCCAGTAGTGCGGGGATTGGGTTGGGCAATCAGCCCCAGCATTTT. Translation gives CASSAGIGLGNQPQHF.

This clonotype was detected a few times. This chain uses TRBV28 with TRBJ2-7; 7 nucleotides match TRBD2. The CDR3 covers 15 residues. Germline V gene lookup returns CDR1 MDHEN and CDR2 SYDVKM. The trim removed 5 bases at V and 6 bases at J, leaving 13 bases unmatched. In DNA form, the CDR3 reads TGTGCCAGCAGTACCCGCCGAGGACTAGTTGCCGAGCAGTACTTC. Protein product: CASSTRRGLVAEQYF.

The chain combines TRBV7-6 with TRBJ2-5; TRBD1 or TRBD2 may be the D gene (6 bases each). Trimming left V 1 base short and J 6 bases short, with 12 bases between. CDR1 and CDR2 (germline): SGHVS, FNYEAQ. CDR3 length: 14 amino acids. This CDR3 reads CASSLGSGGQTQYF. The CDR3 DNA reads TGTGCCAGCAGCTTAGGGTCTGGGGGGCAGACCCAGTACTTC.

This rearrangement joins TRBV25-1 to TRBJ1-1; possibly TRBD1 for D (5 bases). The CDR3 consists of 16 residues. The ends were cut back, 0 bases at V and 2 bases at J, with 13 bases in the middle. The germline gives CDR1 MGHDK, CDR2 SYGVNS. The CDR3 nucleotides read TGTGCCAGCAGTGAATATTACAAGACAGCCAACACTGAAGCTTTCTTT. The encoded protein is CASSEYYKTANTEAFF.

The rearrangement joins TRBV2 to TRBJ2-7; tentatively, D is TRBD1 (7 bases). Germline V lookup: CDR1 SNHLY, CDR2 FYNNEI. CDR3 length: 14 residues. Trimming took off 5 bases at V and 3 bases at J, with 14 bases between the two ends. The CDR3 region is CASSRQGGGYEQYF. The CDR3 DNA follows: TGTGCCAGCAGTCGACAGGGAGGAGGCTACGAGCAGTACTTC.

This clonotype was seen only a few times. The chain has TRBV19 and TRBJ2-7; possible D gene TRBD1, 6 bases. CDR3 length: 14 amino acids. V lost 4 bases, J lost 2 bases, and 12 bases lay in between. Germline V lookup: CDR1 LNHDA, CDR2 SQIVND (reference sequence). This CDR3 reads CASSTRGHPYEQYF. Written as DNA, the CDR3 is TGTGCCAGTAGTACCCGGGGACACCCCTACGAGCAGTACTTC. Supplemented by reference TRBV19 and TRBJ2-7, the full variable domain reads DGGITQSPKYLFRKEGQNVTLSCEQNLNHDAMYWYRQDPGQGLRLIYYSQIVNDFQKGDIAEGYSVSREKKESFPLTVTSAQKNPTAFYLCASSTRGHPYEQYFGPGTRLTVT.

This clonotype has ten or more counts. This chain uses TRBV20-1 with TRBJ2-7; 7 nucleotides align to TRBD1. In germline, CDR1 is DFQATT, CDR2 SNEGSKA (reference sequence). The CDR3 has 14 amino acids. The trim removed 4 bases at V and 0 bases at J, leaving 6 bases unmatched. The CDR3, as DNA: TGCAGTGCTACCCAAGACAGGGTCTCCTACGAGCAGTACTTC. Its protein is CSATQDRVSYEQYF.

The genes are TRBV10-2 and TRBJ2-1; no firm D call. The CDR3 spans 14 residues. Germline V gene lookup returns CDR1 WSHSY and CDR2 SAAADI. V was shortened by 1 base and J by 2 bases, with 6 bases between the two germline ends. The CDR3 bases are TGCGCCAGCAGTGAGTTTGCGGCCTACAATGAGCAGTTCTTC. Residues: CASSEFAAYNEQFF.

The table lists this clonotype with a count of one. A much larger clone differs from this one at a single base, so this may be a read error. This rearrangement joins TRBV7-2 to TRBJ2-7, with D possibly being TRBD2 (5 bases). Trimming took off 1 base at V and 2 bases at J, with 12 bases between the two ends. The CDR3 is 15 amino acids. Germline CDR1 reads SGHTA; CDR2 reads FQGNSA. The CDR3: CASSLGVGKPYEQYF. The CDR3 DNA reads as TGTGCCAGCAGCTTAGGTGTCGGGAAGCCCTACGAGCAGTACTTC.

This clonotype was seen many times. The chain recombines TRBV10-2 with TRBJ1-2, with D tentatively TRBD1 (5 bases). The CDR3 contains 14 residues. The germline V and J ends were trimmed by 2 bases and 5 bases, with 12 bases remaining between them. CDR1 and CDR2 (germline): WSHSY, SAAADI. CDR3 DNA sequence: TGCGCCAGCAGTGAGGGTCTTAGGGGTTATGGCTACACCTTC. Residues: CASSEGLRGYGYTF.

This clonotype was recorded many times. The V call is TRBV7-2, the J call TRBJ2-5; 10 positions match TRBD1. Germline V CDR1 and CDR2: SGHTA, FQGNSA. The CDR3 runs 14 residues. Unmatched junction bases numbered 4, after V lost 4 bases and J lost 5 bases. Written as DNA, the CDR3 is TGTGCCAGCAGCTGGGACAGGGGATCGGAGACCCAGTACTTC. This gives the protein CASSWDRGSETQYF.

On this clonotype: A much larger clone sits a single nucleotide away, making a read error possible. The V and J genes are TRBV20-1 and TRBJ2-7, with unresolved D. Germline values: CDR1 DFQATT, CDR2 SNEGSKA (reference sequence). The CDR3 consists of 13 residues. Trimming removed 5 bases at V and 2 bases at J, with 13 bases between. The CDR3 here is CSAGVGLAYEQYF. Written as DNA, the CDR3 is TGCAGTGCTGGAGTGGGCCTAGCCTACGAGCAGTACTTC.

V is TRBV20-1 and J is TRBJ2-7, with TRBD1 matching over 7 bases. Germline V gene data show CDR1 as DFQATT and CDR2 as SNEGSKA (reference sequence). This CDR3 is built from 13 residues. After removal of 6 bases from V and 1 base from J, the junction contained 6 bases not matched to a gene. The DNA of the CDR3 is TGCAGTGCCATGACAGGGCAGTCCTACGAGCAGTACTTC. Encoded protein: CSAMTGQSYEQYF.

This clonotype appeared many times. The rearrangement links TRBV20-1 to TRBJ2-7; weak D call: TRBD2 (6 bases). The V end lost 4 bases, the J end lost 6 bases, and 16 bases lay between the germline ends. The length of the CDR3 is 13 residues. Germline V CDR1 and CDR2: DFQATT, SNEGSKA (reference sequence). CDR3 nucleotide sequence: TGCAGTGCTACGGGAGTCGGGCGGATCGAGCAGTACTTC. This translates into CSATGVGRIEQYF.

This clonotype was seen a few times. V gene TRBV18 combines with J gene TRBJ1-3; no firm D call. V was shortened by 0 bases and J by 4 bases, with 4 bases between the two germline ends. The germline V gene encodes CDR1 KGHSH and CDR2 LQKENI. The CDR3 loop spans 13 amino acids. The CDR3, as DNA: TGTGCCAGCTCACCACCTCCGGGAAACACCATATATTTT. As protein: CASSPPPGNTIYF.

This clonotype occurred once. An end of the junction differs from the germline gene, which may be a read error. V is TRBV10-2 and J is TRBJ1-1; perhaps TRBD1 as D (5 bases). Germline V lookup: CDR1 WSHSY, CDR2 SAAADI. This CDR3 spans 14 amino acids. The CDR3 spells CASSISGLGSEAFF. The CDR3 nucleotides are TGTGCCAGTAGTATCTCAGGGTTGGGATCTGAAGCTTTCTTT.

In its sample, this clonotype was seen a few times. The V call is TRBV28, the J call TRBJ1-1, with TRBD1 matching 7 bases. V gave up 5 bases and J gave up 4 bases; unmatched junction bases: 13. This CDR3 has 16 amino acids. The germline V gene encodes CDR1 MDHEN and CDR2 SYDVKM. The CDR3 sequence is CASSPGTAGGTTEAFF. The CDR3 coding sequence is TGTGCCAGCAGTCCAGGGACAGCCGGGGGAACCACTGAAGCTTTCTTT.

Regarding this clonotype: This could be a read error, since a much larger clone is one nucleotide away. The CDR3 DNA reads as TGTGCCATCAGCCAACGGGACAAAGAAGGCTACACCTTC. This encodes CAISQRDKEGYTF. The chain is built from TRBV10-3 and TRBJ1-2; the D gene is possibly TRBD1 (6 bases). This CDR3 has 13 residues. V dropped 6 bases and J dropped 8 bases, with 16 bases sitting between them. Germline V gene data show CDR1 as ENHRY and CDR2 as SYGVKD.

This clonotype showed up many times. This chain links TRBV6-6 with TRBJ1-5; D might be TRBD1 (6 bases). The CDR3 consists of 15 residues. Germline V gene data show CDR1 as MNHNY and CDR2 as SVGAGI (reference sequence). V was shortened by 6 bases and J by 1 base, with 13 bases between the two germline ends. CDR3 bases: TGTGCCAGCAGCCACAGGGTTGGGAGCAATCAGCCCCAGCATTTT. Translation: CASSHRVGSNQPQHF.